The 17 T cell receptor beta chains presented below share a single source sample, sequenced in a study of tumor-infiltrating lymphocytes in localized non-small cell lung cancer. The assay was immunoSEQ multiplex PCR, and TCRdb's table has in-frame clones only and misses some. This sample has some 10,000 clones, with over 45% found just once. The sample consisted of uninvolved lung tissue not adjacent to the tumor. The receptor set was obtained from a human donor with non-small cell lung cancer.

By share, this clone counts as medium-sized (0.01 to 0.1%). The CDR3 protein is CASSLGSSIRNTEAFF. DNA for the CDR3: TGCGCCAGCAGCTTGGGATCTTCTATTCGGAACACTGAAGCTTTCTTT. This sequence joins TRBV5-1 and TRBJ1-1; D not resolved. V lost 0 bases and J 1 base, leaving 13 bases between the germline ends. CDR1 is SGHRS, CDR2 YFSETQ, per germline. This CDR3 has 16 residues. The complete variable domain, with remaining parts taken from reference TRBV5-1 and TRBJ1-1, reads KAGVTQTPRYLIKTRGQQVTLSCSPISGHRSVSWYQQTPGQGLQFLFEYFSETQRNKGNFPGRFSGRQFSNSRSEMNVSTLELGDSALYLCASSLGSSIRNTEAFFGQGTRLTVV.

The V call is TRBV2, the J call TRBJ1-5; D remains ambiguous. Germline V lookup: CDR1 SNHLY, CDR2 FYNNEI. This CDR3 has 13 amino acids. V was cut by 7 bases and J by 0 bases, with 7 bases left in between. The CDR3 sequence is CASTFNSNQPQHF. CDR3 nucleotides: TGTGCCAGCACATTCAATAGCAATCAGCCCCAGCATTTT.

This rearrangement joins TRBV13 to TRBJ1-6, with D possibly TRBD1 on 6 matching bases. Germline CDR1 reads PRHDT; CDR2 reads FYEKMQ (reference sequence). This CDR3 comprises 16 residues. V was clipped by 4 bases and J by 9 bases, with 19 bases between them. CDR3 residues: CASSSKRQGISSPLHF. The CDR3 DNA reads as TGTGCCAGCAGCTCGAAGCGGCAGGGGATTAGTTCACCCCTCCACTTT.

The chain is built from TRBV5-1 and TRBJ2-1; 11 bases are shared with TRBD2. Germline trimming cut 0 bases from V and 8 bases from J; bases unmatched to any gene: 10. In germline, CDR1 is SGHRS, CDR2 YFSETQ. The CDR3 has 17 residues. The CDR3 loop reads CASSLELAGVGVDEQFF. DNA of the CDR3: TGCGCCAGCAGCTTGGAACTAGCGGGGGTCGGTGTCGATGAGCAGTTCTTC.

This clone is judged large. The chain links TRBV10-1 to TRBJ2-1; no definite D call. The CDR3 extends over 14 amino acids. Looked up from germline, CDR1 is WNHNN and CDR2 is SYGVQD (reference sequence). V shed 3 bases and J shed 7 bases, with 13 bases lying between them. Written as DNA, the CDR3 is TGCGCCAGCAGTGATGGGAAGCCGACGAATGAGCAGTTCTTC. Its translation: CASSDGKPTNEQFF.

The J gene is TRBJ1-3, the V gene TRBV5-1; 7 positions match TRBD1. The CDR3 contains 17 residues. The germline gives CDR1 SGHRS, CDR2 YFSETQ. V dropped 4 bases and J dropped 4; count of bases not matched to a gene: 14. CDR3 loop: CASSRTNQRDSGNTIYF. CDR3 nucleotide sequence: TGCGCCAGCAGCCGAACTAACCAACGGGACAGCGGAAACACCATATATTTT.

V usage is TRBV4-1 and J usage is TRBJ2-1; tentative D call: TRBD2 (7 bases). Deletions cut 4 bases from V and 5 bases from J, with 18 bases between. Germline-derived CDR1 and CDR2 are MGHRA and YSYEKL. This CDR3 is built from 16 residues. This CDR3 reads CASSPVWGGANNEQFF. CDR3 nucleotides: TGCGCCAGCAGCCCCGTTTGGGGGGGGGCTAACAATGAGCAGTTCTTC.

This clone was counted between two and nine times. The rearrangement links TRBV18 to TRBJ2-7, with TRBD1 matching 10 bases. The CDR3 totals 14 residues. The J segment lost 3 bases and the V segment lost 3 bases, leaving 2 bases of the junction unmatched. From germline, CDR1 is KGHSH and CDR2 LQKENI. The CDR3 region is CASSPGTGDYEQYF. DNA for the CDR3: TGTGCCAGCTCACCCGGGACAGGGGACTACGAGCAGTACTTC. Combining the CDR3 with reference TRBV18 and TRBJ2-7 gives the whole variable domain NAGVMQNPRHLVRRRGQEARLRCSPMKGHSHVYWYRQLPEEGLKFMVYLQKENIIDESGMPKERFSAEFPKEGPSILRIQQVVRGDSAAYFCASSPGTGDYEQYFGPGTRLTVT.

The rearrangement joins TRBV7-9 to TRBJ1-5; TRBD1 might be the D (5 bases). V lost 5 bases and J lost 7, with 18 bases in between. The CDR3 contains 15 residues. Germline V lookup: CDR1 SEHNR, CDR2 FQNEAQ (reference sequence). The CDR3 here is CASSEGRGRGQPQHF. CDR3 DNA sequence: TGTGCCAGCAGCGAGGGGAGGGGTCGGGGGCAGCCCCAGCATTTT.

The chain has TRBV5-6 and TRBJ2-1; weak D call: TRBD2 (7 bases). The V gene's germline CDR1 is SGHDT and CDR2 YYEEEE. The CDR3 is made up of 17 amino acids. The ends were cut back, 7 bases at V and 0 bases at J, with 20 bases in the middle. The CDR3 is CASVLDGGLSSYNEQFF. The CDR3 region has the DNA TGTGCCAGCGTACTGGACGGGGGGCTTAGCTCCTACAATGAGCAGTTCTTC.

The CDR3 reads CASSQFPGSETGELFF. The CDR3 nucleotides read TGCGCCAGCAGCCAGTTCCCGGGCAGCGAGACCGGGGAGCTGTTTTTT. This chain links TRBV4-1 with TRBJ2-2; D is ambiguous. Trimming cost V 3 bases and J 5 bases, with 16 bases left between them. In germline, CDR1 is MGHRA, CDR2 YSYEKL. This CDR3 is 16 amino acids long.

The chain has TRBV10-3 and TRBJ2-5, with a weak D call TRBD1 (5 bases). The V gene lost 0 bases and the J gene lost 3 bases, with 14 bases spanning the gap. The CDR3 is 16 amino acids. In germline, CDR1 is ENHRY, CDR2 SYGVKD. The CDR3: CAISESAVGREETQYF. The CDR3 DNA reads as TGTGCCATCAGTGAGTCGGCGGTGGGCAGGGAAGAGACCCAGTACTTC.

CDR3 sequence reads: CASSPPGRRRANEKLFF. The CDR3 bases are TGTGCCAGTAGTCCCCCGGGGAGAAGGAGGGCTAATGAAAAACTGTTTTTT. The chain recombines TRBV19 with TRBJ1-4; no clear D gene. Germline V gene sequence: CDR1 LNHDA, CDR2 SQIVND (reference sequence). CDR3 length equals 17 residues. Trimming took off 5 bases at V and 3 bases at J, with 19 bases between the two ends.

V gene TRBV6-1 combines with J gene TRBJ1-2; no reliable D call. The germline V and J ends were trimmed by 3 bases and 10 bases, with 12 bases remaining between them. Germline CDR1 is MNHNS and CDR2 is SASEGT. The CDR3 length is 12 residues. The chain's CDR3 is CASSEGVGIYTF. CDR3 in DNA: TGTGCCAGCAGTGAGGGTGTTGGGATCTACACCTTC.

V is TRBV27 and J is TRBJ1-1; possibly TRBD1 for D (6 bases). Trimming left V 7 bases short and J 5 bases short, with 17 bases between. Per the germline V gene, CDR1 is MNHEY and CDR2 is SMNVEV (reference sequence). This CDR3 is 14 amino acids long. DNA for the CDR3: TGTGCCAGCAAGGTTTGGGGGGCGCGGACTGAAGCTTTCTTT. As protein: CASKVWGARTEAFF.

J is TRBJ2-3 and V is TRBV6-6; D uncertain. The CDR3 is 15 amino acids. V gave up 2 bases and J gave up 3 bases, with 12 bases separating them. Germline CDR1 reads MNHNY; CDR2 reads SVGAGI (reference sequence). DNA for the CDR3: TGTGCCAGCAGTTACCCCCAGGCCAAGACAGATACGCAGTATTTT. Translation gives CASSYPQAKTDTQYF.

V usage is TRBV12-5 and J usage is TRBJ1-2; 8 bases line up with TRBD1. Germline V gene sequence: CDR1 LGHNT, CDR2 FRNRAP. CDR3 length: 14 amino acids. V shed 5 bases, J shed 3 bases, and the junction held 5 bases outside the gene matches. The CDR3 DNA follows: TGTGCTAGTGGTGCACCGGGACAGGACTATGGCTACACCTTC. It specifies CASGAPGQDYGYTF.